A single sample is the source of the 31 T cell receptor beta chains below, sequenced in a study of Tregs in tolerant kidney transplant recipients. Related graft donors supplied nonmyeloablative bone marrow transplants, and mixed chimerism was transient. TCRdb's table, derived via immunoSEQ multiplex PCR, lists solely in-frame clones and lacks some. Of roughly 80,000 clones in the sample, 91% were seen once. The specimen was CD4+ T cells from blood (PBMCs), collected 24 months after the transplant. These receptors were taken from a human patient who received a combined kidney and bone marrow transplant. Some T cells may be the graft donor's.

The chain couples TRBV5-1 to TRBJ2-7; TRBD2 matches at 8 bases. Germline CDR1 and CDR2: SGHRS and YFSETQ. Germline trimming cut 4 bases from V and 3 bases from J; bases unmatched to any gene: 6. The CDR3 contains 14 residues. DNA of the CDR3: TGCGCCAGCAGCGTGGGACTAGATTTCTACGAGCAGTACTTC. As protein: CASSVGLDFYEQYF.

The CDR3: CASSPSWTSGPYNEQFF. The CDR3 region has the DNA TGTGCCAGCAGCCCTTCCTGGACTAGCGGGCCTTACAATGAGCAGTTCTTC. The chain joins TRBV11-3 to TRBJ2-1, with 11 positions matching TRBD2. Germline-derived CDR1 and CDR2 are SGHNT and YENEEA. The V and J ends lost 5 bases and 4 bases, in that order; junction bases with no gene match: 10. The CDR3 is 17 residues long.

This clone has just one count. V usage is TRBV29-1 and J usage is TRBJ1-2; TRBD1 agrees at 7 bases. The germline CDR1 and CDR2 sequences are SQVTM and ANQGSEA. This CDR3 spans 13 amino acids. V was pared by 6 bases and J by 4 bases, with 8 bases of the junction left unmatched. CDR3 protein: CSVPGGVGYGYTF. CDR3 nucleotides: TGCAGCGTCCCAGGGGGAGTCGGCTATGGCTACACCTTC.

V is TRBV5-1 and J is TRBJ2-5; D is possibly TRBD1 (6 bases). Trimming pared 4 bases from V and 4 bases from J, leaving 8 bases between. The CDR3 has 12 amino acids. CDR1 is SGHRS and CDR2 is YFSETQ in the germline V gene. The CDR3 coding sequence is TGCGCCAGCAGCCCACAGGGAGAGACCCAGTACTTC. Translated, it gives CASSPQGETQYF.

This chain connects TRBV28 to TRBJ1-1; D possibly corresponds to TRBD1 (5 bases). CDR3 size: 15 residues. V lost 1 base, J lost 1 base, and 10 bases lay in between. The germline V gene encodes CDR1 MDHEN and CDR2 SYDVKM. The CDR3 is CASSLLLQGNTEAFF. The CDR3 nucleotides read TGTGCCAGCAGTTTATTACTCCAGGGGAACACTGAAGCTTTCTTT.

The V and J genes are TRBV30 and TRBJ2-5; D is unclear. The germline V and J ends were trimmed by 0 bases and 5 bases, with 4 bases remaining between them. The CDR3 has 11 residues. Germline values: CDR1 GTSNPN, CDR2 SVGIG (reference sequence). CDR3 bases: TGTGCCTGGAGTGTACGGGAGACCCAGTACTTC. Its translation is CAWSVRETQYF.

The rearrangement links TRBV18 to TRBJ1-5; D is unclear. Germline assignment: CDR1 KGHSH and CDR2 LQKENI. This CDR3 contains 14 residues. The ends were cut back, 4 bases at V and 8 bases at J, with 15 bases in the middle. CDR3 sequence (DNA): TGTGCCAGCTCACGAAACAGCCAGGAGGAGCCCCAGCATTTT. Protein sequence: CASSRNSQEEPQHF.

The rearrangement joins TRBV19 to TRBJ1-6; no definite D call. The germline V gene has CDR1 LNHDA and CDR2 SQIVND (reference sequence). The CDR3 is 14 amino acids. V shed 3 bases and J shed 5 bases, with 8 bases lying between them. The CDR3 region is CASSIGQNNSPLHF. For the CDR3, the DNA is TGTGCCAGTAGTATTGGGCAGAATAATTCACCCCTCCACTTT.

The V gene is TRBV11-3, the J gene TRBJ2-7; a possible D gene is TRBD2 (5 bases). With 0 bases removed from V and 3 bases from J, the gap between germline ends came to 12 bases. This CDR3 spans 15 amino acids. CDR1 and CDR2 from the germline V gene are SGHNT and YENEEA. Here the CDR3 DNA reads TGTGCCAGCAGCTTAGATACAGATGAGGGCTACGAGCAGTACTTC. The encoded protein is CASSLDTDEGYEQYF.

The CDR3 DNA reads as TGCGCCAGCAGCCAACGCGGACTAGCGGGAGAAAGGGACGAGCAGTACTTC. It codes for CASSQRGLAGERDEQYF. The V and J genes are TRBV4-1 and TRBJ2-7; 13 positions match TRBD2. This CDR3 region has 17 residues. From germline, CDR1 is MGHRA and CDR2 YSYEKL. J was trimmed by 5 bases and V by 2 bases; bases with no gene match: 9.

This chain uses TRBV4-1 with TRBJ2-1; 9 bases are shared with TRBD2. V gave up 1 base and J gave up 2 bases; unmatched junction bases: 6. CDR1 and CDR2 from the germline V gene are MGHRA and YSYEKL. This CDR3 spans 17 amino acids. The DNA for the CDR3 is TGCGCCAGCAGCCAAGTAAGCGGGGGGCCCGCCTACAATGAGCAGTTCTTC. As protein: CASSQVSGGPAYNEQFF.

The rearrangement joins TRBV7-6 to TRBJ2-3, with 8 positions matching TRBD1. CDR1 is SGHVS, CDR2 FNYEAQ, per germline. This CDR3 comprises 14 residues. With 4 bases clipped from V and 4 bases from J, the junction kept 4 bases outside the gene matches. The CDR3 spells CASSSGQGSDTQYF. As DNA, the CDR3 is TGTGCCAGCAGCTCTGGACAGGGATCAGATACGCAGTATTTT.

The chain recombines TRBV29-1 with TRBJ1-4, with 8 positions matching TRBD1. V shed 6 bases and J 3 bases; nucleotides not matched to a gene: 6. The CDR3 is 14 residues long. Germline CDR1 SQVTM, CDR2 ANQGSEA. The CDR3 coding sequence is TGCAGCGTAACACAGGGGGGATCTAATGAAAAACTGTTTTTT. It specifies CSVTQGGSNEKLFF.

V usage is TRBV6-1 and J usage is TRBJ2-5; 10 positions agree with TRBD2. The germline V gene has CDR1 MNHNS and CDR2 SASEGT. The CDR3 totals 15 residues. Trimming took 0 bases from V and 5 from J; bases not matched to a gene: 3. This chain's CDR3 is CASSEAGSGRETQYF. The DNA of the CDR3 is TGTGCCAGCAGTGAAGCGGGTAGCGGGAGGGAGACCCAGTACTTC.

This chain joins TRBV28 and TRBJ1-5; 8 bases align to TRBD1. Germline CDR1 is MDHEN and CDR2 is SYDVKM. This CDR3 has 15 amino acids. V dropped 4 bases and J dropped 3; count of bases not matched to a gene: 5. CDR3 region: CASSWGRGHNQPQHF. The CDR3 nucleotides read TGTGCCAGCAGTTGGGGCAGGGGGCACAATCAGCCCCAGCATTTT. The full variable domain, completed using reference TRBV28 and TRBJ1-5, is DVKVTQSSRYLVKRTGEKVFLECVQDMDHENMFWYRQDPGLGLRLIYFSYDVKMKEKGDIPEGYSVSREKKERFSLILESASTNQTSMYLCASSWGRGHNQPQHFGDGTRLSIL.

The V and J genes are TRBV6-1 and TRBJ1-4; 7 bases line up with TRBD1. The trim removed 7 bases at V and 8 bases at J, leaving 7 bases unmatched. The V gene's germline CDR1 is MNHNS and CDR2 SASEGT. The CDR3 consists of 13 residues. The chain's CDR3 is CASNLDREEKLFF. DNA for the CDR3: TGTGCCAGCAATTTAGACAGGGAGGAAAAACTGTTTTTT.

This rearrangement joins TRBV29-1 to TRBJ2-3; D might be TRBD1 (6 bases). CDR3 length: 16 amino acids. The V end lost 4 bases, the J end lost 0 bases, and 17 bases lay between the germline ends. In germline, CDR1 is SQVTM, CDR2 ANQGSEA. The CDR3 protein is CSVVGLVRGSTDTQYF. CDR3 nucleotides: TGCAGCGTTGTCGGTTTGGTAAGGGGGAGCACAGATACGCAGTATTTT.

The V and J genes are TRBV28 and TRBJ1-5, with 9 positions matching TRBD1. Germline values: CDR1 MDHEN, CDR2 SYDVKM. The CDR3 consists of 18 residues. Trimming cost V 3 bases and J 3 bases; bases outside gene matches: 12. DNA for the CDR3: TGTGCCAGCAGTTTCGACAGGGGGTGGTCGATATACAATCAGCCCCAGCATTTT. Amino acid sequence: CASSFDRGWSIYNQPQHF.

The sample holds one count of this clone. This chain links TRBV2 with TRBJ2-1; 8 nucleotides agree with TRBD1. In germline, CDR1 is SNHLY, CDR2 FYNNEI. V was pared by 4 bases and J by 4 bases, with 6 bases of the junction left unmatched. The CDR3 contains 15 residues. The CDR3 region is CASSGAGGGYNEQFF. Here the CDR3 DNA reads TGTGCCAGCAGTGGGGCAGGGGGCGGGTACAATGAGCAGTTCTTC.

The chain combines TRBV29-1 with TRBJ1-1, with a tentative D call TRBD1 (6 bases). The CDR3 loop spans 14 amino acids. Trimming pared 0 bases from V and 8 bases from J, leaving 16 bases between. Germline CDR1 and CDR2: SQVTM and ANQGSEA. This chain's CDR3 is CSVEDTRQVSEAFF. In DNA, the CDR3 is TGCAGCGTTGAAGATACGAGACAGGTGTCGGAAGCTTTCTTT.

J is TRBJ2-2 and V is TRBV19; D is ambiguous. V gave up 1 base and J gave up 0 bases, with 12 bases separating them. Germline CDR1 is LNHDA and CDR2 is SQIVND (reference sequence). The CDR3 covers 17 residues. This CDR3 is CASSIVRANANTGELFF. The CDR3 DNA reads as TGTGCCAGTAGTATAGTTAGAGCAAACGCGAACACCGGGGAGCTGTTTTTT. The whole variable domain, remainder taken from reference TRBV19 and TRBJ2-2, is DGGITQSPKYLFRKEGQNVTLSCEQNLNHDAMYWYRQDPGQGLRLIYYSQIVNDFQKGDIAEGYSVSREKKESFPLTVTSAQKNPTAFYLCASSIVRANANTGELFFGEGSRLTVL.

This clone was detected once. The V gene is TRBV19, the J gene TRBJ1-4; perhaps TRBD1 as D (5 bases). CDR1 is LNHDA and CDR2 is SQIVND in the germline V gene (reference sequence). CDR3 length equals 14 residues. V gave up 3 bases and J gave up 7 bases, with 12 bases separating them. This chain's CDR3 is CASSMGLSTEKLFF. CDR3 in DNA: TGTGCCAGTAGTATGGGACTTTCGACTGAAAAACTGTTTTTT. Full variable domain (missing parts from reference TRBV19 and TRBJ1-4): DGGITQSPKYLFRKEGQNVTLSCEQNLNHDAMYWYRQDPGQGLRLIYYSQIVNDFQKGDIAEGYSVSREKKESFPLTVTSAQKNPTAFYLCASSMGLSTEKLFFGSGTQLSVL.

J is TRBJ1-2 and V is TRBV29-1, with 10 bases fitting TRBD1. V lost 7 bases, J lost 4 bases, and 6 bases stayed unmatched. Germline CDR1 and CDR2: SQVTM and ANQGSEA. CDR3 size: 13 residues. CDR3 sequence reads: CSALGQGGYGYTF. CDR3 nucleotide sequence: TGCAGCGCCCTCGGACAGGGGGGCTATGGCTACACCTTC. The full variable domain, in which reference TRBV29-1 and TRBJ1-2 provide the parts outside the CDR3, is SAVISQKPSRDICQRGTSLTIQCQVDSQVTMMFWYRQQPGQSLTLIATANQGSEATYESGFVIDKFPISRPNLTFSTLTVSNMSPEDSSIYLCSALGQGGYGYTFGSGTRLTVV.

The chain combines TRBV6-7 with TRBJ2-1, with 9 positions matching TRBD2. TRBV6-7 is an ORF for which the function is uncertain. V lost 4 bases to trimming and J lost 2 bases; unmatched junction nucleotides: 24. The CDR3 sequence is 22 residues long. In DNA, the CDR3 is TGTGCCAGCAGTTTACGTCCCTCCGCTAGCGGGGCGAAGAGGGGAACCTACAATGAGCAGTTCTTC. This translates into CASSLRPSASGAKRGTYNEQFF.

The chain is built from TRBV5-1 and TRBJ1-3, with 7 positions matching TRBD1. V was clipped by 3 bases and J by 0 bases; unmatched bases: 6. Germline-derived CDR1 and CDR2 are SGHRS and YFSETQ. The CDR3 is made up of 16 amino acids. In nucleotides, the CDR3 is TGCGCCAGCAGCTGGGGACAGTTTTCCTCTGGAAACACCATATATTTT. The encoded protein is CASSWGQFSSGNTIYF.

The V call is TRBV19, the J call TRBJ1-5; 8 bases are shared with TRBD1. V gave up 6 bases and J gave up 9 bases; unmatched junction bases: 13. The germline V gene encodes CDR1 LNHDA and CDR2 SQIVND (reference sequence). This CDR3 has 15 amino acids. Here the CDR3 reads CASSETGVDPSPQHF. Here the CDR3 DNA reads TGTGCCAGTAGCGAGACAGGGGTTGACCCTTCGCCCCAGCATTTT.

CDR3 sequence: CAISGTGTENTDTQYF. DNA for the CDR3: TGTGCCATCAGTGGTACAGGGACGGAGAACACAGATACGCAGTATTTT. This rearrangement joins TRBV10-3 to TRBJ2-3; the D gene is possibly TRBD1 (6 bases). CDR3 length equals 16 residues. The V end was cut by 4 bases, the J end by 2 bases, with 16 bases between. The V gene's germline CDR1 is ENHRY and CDR2 SYGVKD.

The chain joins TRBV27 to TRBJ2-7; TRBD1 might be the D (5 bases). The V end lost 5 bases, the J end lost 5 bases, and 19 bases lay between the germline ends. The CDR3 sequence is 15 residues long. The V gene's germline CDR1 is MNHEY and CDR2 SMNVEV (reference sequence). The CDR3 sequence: CASSPLRAGRHEQYF. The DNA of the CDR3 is TGTGCCAGCAGTCCGCTCAGGGCTGGCCGGCACGAGCAGTACTTC.

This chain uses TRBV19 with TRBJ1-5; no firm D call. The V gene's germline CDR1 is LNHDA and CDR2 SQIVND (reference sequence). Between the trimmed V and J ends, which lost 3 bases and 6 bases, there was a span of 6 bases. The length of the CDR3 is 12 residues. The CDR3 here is CASSIISQPQHF. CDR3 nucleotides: TGTGCCAGTAGTATCATTTCTCAGCCCCAGCATTTT.

The CDR3 coding sequence is TGTGCCAGCAGCTTCACAGGGTTCGAGCAGTACTTC. It is translated as CASSFTGFEQYF. The chain links TRBV7-2 to TRBJ2-7; the D gene is possibly TRBD1 (6 bases). This CDR3 contains 12 residues. Germline V gene sequence: CDR1 SGHTA, CDR2 FQGNSA. With 3 bases removed from V and 6 bases from J, the gap between germline ends came to 9 bases.

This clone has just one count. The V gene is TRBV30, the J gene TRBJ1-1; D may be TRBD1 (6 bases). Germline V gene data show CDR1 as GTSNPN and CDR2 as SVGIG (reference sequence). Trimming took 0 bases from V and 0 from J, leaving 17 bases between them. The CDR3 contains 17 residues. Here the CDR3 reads CAWSVRRQGLMNTEAFF. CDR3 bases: TGTGCCTGGAGTGTAAGGCGCCAGGGGCTTATGAACACTGAAGCTTTCTTT.